This entry is about one T cell receptor (beta chain). Preparing the TCRbeta library involved the use of unique molecular identifiers. One entry per CDR3 protein, called by TCRdb with MiXCR from the PCR reads. The data contain around 360,000 distinct CDR3 sequences, 10% to 13% of them seen just once; the ten biggest clones take up 2% to 2.5%. This sample stems from a study of T-cell reconstitution after alpha-beta-depleted transplantation in children. V lost 7 bases and J lost 1, with 7 bases in between. CDR1 and CDR2 from the germline V gene are SQVTM and ANQGSEA. There are 11 residues in the CDR3. The origin of this receptor is a human donor who donated a stem cell graft to a child with acute lymphoblastic leukemia. The J gene is TRBJ1-2, the V gene TRBV29-1; D gene ambiguous. Sequences were derived from PBMCs from the stem cell graft donor, sampled from the stem cell graft. CDR3 region: CSAQLNYGYTF. CDR3 sequence (DNA): TGCAGCGCCCAACTTAACTATGGCTACACCTTC.